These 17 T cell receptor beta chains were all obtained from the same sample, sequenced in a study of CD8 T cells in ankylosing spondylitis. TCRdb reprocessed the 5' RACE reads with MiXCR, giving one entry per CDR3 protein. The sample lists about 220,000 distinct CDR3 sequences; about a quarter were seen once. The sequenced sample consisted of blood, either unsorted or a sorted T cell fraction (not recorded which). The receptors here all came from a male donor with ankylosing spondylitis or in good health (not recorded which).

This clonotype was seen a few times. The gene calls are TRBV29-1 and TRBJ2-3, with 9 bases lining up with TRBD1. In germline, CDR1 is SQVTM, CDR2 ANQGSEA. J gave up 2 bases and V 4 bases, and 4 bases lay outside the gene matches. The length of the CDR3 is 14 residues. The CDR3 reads CSVAGQGATDTQYF. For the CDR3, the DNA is TGCAGCGTTGCGGGACAGGGCGCCACAGATACGCAGTATTTT.

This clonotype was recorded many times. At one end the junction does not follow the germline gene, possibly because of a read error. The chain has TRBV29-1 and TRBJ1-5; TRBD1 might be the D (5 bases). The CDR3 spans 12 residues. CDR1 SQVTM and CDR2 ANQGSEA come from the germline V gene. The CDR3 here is CSVWDGDHPQHF. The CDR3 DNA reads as TGCAGCGTTTGGGACGGAGATCACCCCCAGCATTTT.

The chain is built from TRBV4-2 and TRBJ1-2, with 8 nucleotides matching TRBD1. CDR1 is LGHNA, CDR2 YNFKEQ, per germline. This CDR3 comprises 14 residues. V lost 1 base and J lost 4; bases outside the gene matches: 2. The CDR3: CASSQGTGTYGYTF. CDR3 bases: TGTGCCAGCAGCCAAGGGACAGGGACCTATGGCTACACCTTC.

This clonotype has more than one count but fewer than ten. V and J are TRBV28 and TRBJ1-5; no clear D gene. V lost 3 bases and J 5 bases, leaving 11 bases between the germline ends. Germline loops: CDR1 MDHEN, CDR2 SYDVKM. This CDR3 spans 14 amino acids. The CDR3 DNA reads TGTGCCAGCAGTTTTTCGGCAGAACATCAGCCCCAGCATTTT. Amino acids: CASSFSAEHQPQHF.

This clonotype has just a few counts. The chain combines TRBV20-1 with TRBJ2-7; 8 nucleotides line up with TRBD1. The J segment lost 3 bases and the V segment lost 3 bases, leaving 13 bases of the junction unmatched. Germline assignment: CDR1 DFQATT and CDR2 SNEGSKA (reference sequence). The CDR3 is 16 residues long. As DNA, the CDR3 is TGCAGTGCTAGCTATCCCGGGACAGGAAAAAGCTACGAGCAGTACTTC. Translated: CSASYPGTGKSYEQYF.

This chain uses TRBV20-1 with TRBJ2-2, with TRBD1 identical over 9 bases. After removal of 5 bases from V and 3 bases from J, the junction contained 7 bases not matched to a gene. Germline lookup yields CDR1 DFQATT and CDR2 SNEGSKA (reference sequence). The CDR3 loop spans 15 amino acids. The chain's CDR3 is CSALQGASYTGELFF. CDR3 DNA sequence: TGCAGTGCTCTACAGGGGGCGTCCTACACCGGGGAGCTGTTTTTT.

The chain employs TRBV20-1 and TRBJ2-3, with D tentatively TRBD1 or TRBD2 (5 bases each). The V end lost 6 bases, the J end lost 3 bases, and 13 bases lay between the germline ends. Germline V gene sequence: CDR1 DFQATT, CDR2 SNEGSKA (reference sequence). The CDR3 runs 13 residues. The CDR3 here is CSALFEGTDTQYF. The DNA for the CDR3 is TGCAGTGCCCTGTTTGAGGGGACAGATACGCAGTATTTT.

The CDR3, as DNA: TGCAGCTCCAGTAGGAACACTGAAGCTTTCTTT. Translating gives CSSSRNTEAFF. J is TRBJ1-1 and V is TRBV29-1; D is unresolved. The CDR3 contains 11 residues. V lost 8 bases to trimming and J lost 1 base, with 8 bases between them. CDR1 SQVTM and CDR2 ANQGSEA come from the germline V gene.

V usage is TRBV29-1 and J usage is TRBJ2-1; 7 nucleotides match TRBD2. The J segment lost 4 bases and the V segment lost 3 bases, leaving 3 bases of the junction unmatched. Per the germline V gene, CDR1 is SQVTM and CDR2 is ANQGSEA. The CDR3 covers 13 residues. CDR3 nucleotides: TGCAGCGTTGATGGCGGGGGATACAATGAGCAGTTCTTC. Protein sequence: CSVDGGGYNEQFF.

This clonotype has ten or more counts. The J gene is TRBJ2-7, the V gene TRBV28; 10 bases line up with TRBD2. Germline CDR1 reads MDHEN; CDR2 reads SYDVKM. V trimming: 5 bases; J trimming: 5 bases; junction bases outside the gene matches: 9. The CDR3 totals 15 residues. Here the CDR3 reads CASSPPSGSLDEQYF. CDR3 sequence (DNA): TGTGCCAGCAGTCCTCCTAGCGGGAGCTTAGACGAGCAGTACTTC.

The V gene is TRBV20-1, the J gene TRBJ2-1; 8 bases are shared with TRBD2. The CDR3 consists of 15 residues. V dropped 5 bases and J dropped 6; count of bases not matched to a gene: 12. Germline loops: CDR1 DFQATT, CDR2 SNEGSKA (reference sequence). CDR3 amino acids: CSAPGGRSWANEQFF. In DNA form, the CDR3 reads TGCAGTGCTCCGGGAGGGAGGTCTTGGGCCAATGAGCAGTTCTTC.

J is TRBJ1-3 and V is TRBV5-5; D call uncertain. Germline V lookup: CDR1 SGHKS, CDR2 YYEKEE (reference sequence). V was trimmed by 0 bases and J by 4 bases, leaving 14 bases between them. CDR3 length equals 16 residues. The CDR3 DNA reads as TGTGCCAGCAGCTTGGTCGGCAGGACGACGGGAAACACCATATATTTT. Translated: CASSLVGRTTGNTIYF.

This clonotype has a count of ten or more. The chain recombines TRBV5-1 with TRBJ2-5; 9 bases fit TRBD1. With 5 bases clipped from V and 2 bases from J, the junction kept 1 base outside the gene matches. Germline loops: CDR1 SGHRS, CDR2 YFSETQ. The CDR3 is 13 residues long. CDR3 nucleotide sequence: TGCGCCAGCAGTGGGACAGGGCAAGAGACCCAGTACTTC. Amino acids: CASSGTGQETQYF.

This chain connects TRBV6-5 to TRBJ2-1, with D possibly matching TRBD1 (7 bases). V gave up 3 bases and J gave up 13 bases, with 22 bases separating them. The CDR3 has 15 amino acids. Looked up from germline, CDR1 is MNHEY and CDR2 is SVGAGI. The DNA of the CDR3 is TGTGCCAGCAGTTATCGCGGGCAGGGGGGAACTAGCCAGTTCTTC. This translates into CASSYRGQGGTSQFF.

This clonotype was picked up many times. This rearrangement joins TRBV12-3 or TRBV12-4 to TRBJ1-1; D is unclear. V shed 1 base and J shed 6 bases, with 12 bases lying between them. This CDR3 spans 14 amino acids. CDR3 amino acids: CASSLGRGGSEAFF. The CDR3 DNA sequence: TGTGCCAGCAGTTTAGGCCGGGGTGGTTCTGAAGCTTTCTTT.

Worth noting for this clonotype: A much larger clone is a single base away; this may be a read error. This CDR3 is CATSLRSGGTTEAFF. CDR3 nucleotide sequence: TGTGCCACCAGCCTCCGATCGGGGGGTACCACTGAAGCTTTCTTT. The V and J genes are TRBV3-2 and TRBJ1-1; the table's D call, TRBD1, was not checked against the DNA. TRBV3-2 is a known pseudogene. CDR3 length: 15 amino acids.

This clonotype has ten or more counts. The CDR3 DNA is TGCAGTGCTTCGACAGGGGACACTGAAGCTTTCTTT. Its translation: CSASTGDTEAFF. The V call is TRBV20-1, the J call TRBJ1-1; 8 positions agree with TRBD1. The V and J ends lost 5 bases and 3 bases, in that order; junction bases with no gene match: 2. The CDR3 covers 12 residues. Germline lookup yields CDR1 DFQATT and CDR2 SNEGSKA (reference sequence).